This is a list of T cell receptor beta chains from one sample in a study of cytomegalovirus exposure and HLA in healthy donors. Data came from immunoSEQ multiplex PCR; TCRdb stores just in-frame clones and leaves some out. The table lists some 87,000 clones, roughly three quarters of them singletons. Specimen: PBMCs. These receptors all come from a middle-aged woman in good health and CMV-seropositive. Both conserved end residues are trimmed from each CDR3.

cdr3_aa	v_call	j_call
ASSPSPGNEQF	TRBV7-2	TRBJ2-1
ASSLDPGVGSEAF	TRBV5-1	TRBJ1-1
ASSDEDTRTEIDTEAF	TRBV6-1	TRBJ1-1
ASKGASNQPQH	TRBV25-1	TRBJ1-5
SVEGTSALYNEQF	TRBV29-1	TRBJ2-1
ASSLSGGRGSNQPQH	TRBV27	TRBJ1-5
ASSPGGTFTSLH	TRBV6-1	TRBJ1-6
ASGHSSRQDPLGNTEAF	TRBV5-1	TRBJ1-1
ASRTSGNTGELF	TRBV6-5	TRBJ2-2
ARSVRGDTEAF	TRBV6-4	TRBJ1-1
ANPGLQDTGELF	TRBV23-1	TRBJ2-2
AISESIVKLSGGGYGYT	TRBV10-3	TRBJ1-2
ASSRVSGNTIY	TRBV7-2	TRBJ1-3
ASSLGHSSGYT	TRBV27	TRBJ1-2
ASSSRLGTGSLSYEQY	TRBV7-9	TRBJ2-7
ASSLRGIQKETQY	TRBV5-1	TRBJ2-5
ASSQDVSLAGGRGTDTQY	TRBV4-2	TRBJ2-3
ASSLGQGRTGNTIY	TRBV5-4	TRBJ1-3
ASSLQGWTEAF	TRBV5-1	TRBJ1-1
ASSLIRGNEQY	TRBV7-3	TRBJ2-7
ASSVDPLAPSSYNEQF	TRBV9	TRBJ2-1
ASSEPGQGVYGYT	TRBV25-1	TRBJ1-2
AAKGGYYTEAF	TRBV28	TRBJ1-1
ASSVVAGLEQY	TRBV9	TRBJ2-7
SAAGGSGYT	TRBV29-1	TRBJ1-2
ASLGGMNTEAF	TRBV6-5	TRBJ1-1